These 13 T cell receptor beta chains share one sample of origin, sequenced in a study of response to subunit inactivated influenza vaccine. MiXCR was run by TCRdb on the RT-PCR reads, yielding one entry per CDR3 protein. The sample gives under 500,000 distinct CDR3 sequences, over 9.5% of which show up once; approximately 12% is in the top ten. The input for sequencing was PBMCs from blood, taken 35 to 45 days after vaccination. These receptors originate from a man aged 50 to 60 who received an inactivated influenza vaccine.

This clonotype was seen only a few times. V and J are TRBV5-5 and TRBJ1-2; D is unclear. The CDR3 totals 13 residues. V dropped 2 bases and J dropped 3 bases, with 8 bases sitting between them. The germline gives CDR1 SGHKS, CDR2 YYEKEE (reference sequence). In nucleotides, the CDR3 is TGTGCCAGCAGCTTTGAACCCGACTATGGCTACACCTTC. Translation gives CASSFEPDYGYTF.

The chain carries TRBV3-1 and TRBJ2-7; D possibly corresponds to TRBD2 (5 bases). CDR1 LGHDT and CDR2 YNNKEL come from the germline V gene (reference sequence). The CDR3 consists of 14 residues. Trimming removed 0 bases at V and 6 bases at J, with 12 bases between. This chain's CDR3 is CASSQEGGWSEQYF. For the CDR3, the DNA is TGTGCCAGCAGCCAAGAGGGCGGGTGGAGCGAGCAGTACTTC.

The chain links TRBV7-2 to TRBJ1-5, with D possibly matching TRBD1 (6 bases). The CDR3 contains 15 residues. V gave up 2 bases and J gave up 2 bases, with 10 bases separating them. Germline CDR1 reads SGHTA; CDR2 reads FQGNSA. The CDR3 spells CASSLTGMGNQPQHF. The DNA of the CDR3 is TGTGCCAGCAGCTTAACAGGGATGGGCAATCAGCCCCAGCATTTT. Variable domain in full (rest from reference TRBV7-2 and TRBJ1-5): GAGVSQSPSNKVTEKGKDVELRCDPISGHTALYWYRQSLGQGLEFLIYFQGNSAPDKSGLPSDRFSAERTGGSVSTLTIQRTQQEDSAVYLCASSLTGMGNQPQHFGDGTRLSIL.

The CDR3 sequence is CARSLCNTYTDTQYF. The CDR3 DNA reads TGTGCCAGAAGCTTGTGTAATACCTACACAGATACGCAGTATTTT. The chain recombines TRBV5-3 with TRBJ2-3; D remains unclear. TRBV5-3 is noted as an ORF with a role that remains uncertain. The CDR3 consists of 15 residues. Between the trimmed V and J ends, which lost 1 base and 2 bases, there was a span of 11 bases.

This clonotype was picked up many times. The rearrangement uses TRBV11-2 and TRBJ2-1, with D perhaps TRBD2 (5 bases). The V end lost 1 base, the J end lost 5 bases, and 6 bases lay between the germline ends. CDR3 size: 13 residues. CDR1 SGHAT and CDR2 FQNNGV come from the germline V gene. The CDR3 DNA reads TGTGCCAGCAGCTTAGGACTAAACAATGAGCAGTTCTTC. Its translation is CASSLGLNNEQFF.

This clonotype was observed at least ten times. The chain employs TRBV4-1 and TRBJ2-1; D not certain. V shed 0 bases and J shed 7 bases, with 16 bases lying between them. CDR3 length: 16 amino acids. The germline CDR1 and CDR2 sequences are MGHRA and YSYEKL. CDR3 sequence: CASSQDGRALGNEQFF. The CDR3 coding sequence is TGCGCCAGCAGCCAAGATGGTAGGGCTTTAGGTAATGAGCAGTTCTTC.

This CDR3 reads CASSLGSGTWETQYF. The CDR3, as DNA: TGTGCCAGCAGCTTAGGATCAGGGACCTGGGAGACCCAGTACTTC. The J gene is TRBJ2-5, the V gene TRBV7-9; TRBD1 or TRBD2 may be the D gene (5 bases each). The germline V and J ends were trimmed by 1 base and 5 bases, with 14 bases remaining between them. The CDR3 extends over 15 amino acids. Per germline, CDR1 SEHNR and CDR2 FQNEAQ (reference sequence).

V is TRBV11-1 and J is TRBJ2-7, with D perhaps matching TRBD2 (6 bases). V lost 6 bases and J lost 8, with 20 bases in between. The CDR3 sequence is 14 residues long. Germline V CDR1 and CDR2: SGHAT, FQDESV (reference sequence). CDR3 coding DNA: TGTGCCAGCAGTAGTCCTGAGGGAGGAAATCAGCAGTACTTC. Translating gives CASSSPEGGNQQYF.

This clonotype was counted a single time. Its ends do not fully match the called genes, so a read error is possible. V gene TRBV5-1 combines with J gene TRBJ2-7; no reliable D call. The germline CDR1 and CDR2 sequences are SGHRS and YFSETQ. This CDR3 contains 13 residues. CDR3 protein: CASSLNGAEEQNF. The CDR3 DNA reads as TGCGCCAGCAGCTTAAATGGCGCGGAAGAGCAGAACTTC.

This clonotype has a handful of counts. The V and J genes are TRBV29-1 and TRBJ1-2; the D gene is possibly TRBD1 (6 bases). The V end lost 3 bases, the J end lost 5 bases, and 10 bases lay between the germline ends. CDR1 and CDR2 (germline): SQVTM, ANQGSEA. This CDR3 has 12 residues. CDR3 residues: CSVDSGVYGYTF. The DNA for the CDR3 is TGCAGCGTTGACTCAGGGGTATATGGCTACACCTTC.

This CDR3 reads CASDRGVSYNEQFF. As DNA, the CDR3 is TGTGCCAGCGACCGGGGTGTCTCCTACAATGAGCAGTTCTTC. V is TRBV28 and J is TRBJ2-1, with D perhaps TRBD2 (5 bases). This CDR3 region has 14 residues. Trimming took 8 bases from V and 0 from J, leaving 11 bases between them. Germline lookup yields CDR1 MDHEN and CDR2 SYDVKM.

This clonotype was counted ten times or more. The chain joins TRBV4-1 to TRBJ1-5; no clear D. This CDR3 region has 13 residues. The V end was cut by 4 bases, the J end by 9 bases, with 13 bases between. The V gene's germline CDR1 is MGHRA and CDR2 YSYEKL. The CDR3 sequence is CASSPDPRRPQHF. CDR3 nucleotides: TGCGCCAGCAGCCCTGACCCCCGGCGGCCCCAGCATTTT.

This chain connects TRBV7-9 to TRBJ2-5; maybe TRBD1 (6 bases). The CDR3 consists of 15 residues. V was trimmed by 3 bases and J by 3 bases, leaving 14 bases between them. The germline CDR1 and CDR2 sequences are SEHNR and FQNEAQ (reference sequence). The CDR3: CASSFRDKGKETQYF. The CDR3 DNA reads as TGTGCCAGCAGCTTCCGGGACAAAGGAAAAGAGACCCAGTACTTC.